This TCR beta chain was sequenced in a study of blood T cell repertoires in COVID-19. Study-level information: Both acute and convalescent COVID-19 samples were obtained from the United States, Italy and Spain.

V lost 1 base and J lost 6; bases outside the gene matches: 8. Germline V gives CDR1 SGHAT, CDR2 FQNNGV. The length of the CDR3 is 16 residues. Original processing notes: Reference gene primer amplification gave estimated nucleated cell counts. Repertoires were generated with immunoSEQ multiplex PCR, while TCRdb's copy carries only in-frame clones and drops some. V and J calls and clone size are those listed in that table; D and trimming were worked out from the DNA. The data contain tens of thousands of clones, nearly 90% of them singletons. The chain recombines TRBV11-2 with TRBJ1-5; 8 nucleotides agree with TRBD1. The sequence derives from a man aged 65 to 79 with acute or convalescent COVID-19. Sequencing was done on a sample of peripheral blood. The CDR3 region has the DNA TGTGCCAGCAGCTTAGGGTCCAGGGGGCTGAGTCAGCCCCAGCATTTT. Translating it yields CASSLGSRGLSQPQHF.